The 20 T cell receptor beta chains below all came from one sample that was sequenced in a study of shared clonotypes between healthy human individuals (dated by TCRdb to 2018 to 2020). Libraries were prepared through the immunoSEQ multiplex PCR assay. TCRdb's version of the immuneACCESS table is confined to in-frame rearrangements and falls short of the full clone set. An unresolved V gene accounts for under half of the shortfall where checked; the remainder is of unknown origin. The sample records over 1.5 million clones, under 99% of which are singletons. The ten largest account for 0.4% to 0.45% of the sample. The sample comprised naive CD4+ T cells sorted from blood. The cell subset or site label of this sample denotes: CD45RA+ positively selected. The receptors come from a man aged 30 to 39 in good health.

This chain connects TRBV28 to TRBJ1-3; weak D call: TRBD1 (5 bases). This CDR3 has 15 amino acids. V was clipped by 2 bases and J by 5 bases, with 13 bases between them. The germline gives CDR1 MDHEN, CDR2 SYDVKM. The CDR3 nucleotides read TGTGCCAGCAGTTTACCCGGGACCGCAAGAAACACCATATATTTT. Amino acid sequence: CASSLPGTARNTIYF.

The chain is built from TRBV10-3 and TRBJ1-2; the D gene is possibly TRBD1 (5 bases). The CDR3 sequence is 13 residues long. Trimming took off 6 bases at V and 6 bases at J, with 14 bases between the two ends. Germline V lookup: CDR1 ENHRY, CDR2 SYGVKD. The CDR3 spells CAISHGGVDGYTF. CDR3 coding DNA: TGTGCCATCAGCCACGGGGGGGTGGATGGCTACACCTTC.

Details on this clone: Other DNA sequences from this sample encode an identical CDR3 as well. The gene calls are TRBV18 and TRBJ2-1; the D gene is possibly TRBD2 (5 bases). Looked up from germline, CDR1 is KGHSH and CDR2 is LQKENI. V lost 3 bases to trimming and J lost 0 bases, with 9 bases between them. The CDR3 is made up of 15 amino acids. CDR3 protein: CASSPPRGSYNEQFF. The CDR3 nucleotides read TGTGCCAGCTCACCGCCTCGGGGCTCCTACAATGAGCAGTTCTTC.

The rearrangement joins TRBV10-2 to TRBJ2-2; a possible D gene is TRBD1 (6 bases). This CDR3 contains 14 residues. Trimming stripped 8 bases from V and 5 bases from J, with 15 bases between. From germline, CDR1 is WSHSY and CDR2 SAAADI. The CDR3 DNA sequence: TGCGCCAGCCGTGGTGGGGGCAATACCGGGGAGCTGTTTTTT. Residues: CASRGGGNTGELFF.

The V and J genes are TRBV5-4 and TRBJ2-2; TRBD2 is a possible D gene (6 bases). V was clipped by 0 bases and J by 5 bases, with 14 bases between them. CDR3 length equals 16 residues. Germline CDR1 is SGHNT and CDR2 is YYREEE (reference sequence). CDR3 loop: CASSLEGGRRTGELFF. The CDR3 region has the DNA TGTGCCAGCAGCTTGGAGGGTGGGAGGCGGACCGGGGAGCTGTTTTTT.

The CDR3 DNA reads as TGTGCCACCAGCAGAGATCTCCTTTACTACGAGCAGTACTTC. This encodes CATSRDLLYYEQYF. J is TRBJ2-7 and V is TRBV15; no clear D gene. The CDR3 runs to 14 residues. Trimming pared 0 bases from V and 3 bases from J, leaving 9 bases between. The germline CDR1 and CDR2 sequences are LNHNV and YYDKDF (reference sequence). Using reference TRBV15 and TRBJ2-7 for the parts outside the CDR3, the full variable domain is DAMVIQNPRYQVTQFGKPVTLSCSQTLNHNVMYWYQQKSSQAPKLLFHYYDKDFNNEADTPDNFQSRRPNTSFCFLDIRSPGLGDTAMYLCATSRDLLYYEQYFGPGTRLTVT.

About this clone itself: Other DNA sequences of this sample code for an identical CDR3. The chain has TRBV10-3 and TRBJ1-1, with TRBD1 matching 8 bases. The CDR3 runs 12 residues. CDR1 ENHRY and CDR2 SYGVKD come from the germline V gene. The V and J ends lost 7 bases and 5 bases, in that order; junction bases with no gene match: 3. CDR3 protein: CAIKTGGTEAFF. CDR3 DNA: TGTGCCATCAAAACAGGGGGGACTGAAGCTTTCTTT.

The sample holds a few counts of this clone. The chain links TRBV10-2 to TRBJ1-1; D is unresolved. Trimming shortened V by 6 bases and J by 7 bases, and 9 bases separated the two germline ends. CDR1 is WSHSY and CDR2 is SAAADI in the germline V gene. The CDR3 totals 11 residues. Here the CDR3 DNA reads TGCGCCAGCAGCGCTCCGGGTGAAGCTTTCTTT. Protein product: CASSAPGEAFF.

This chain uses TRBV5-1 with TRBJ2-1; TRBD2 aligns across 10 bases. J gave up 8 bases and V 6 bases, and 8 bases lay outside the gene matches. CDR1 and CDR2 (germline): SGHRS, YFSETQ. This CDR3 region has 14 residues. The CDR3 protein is CASKEASGSDEQFF. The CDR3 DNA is TGCGCCAGCAAGGAGGCTAGCGGGAGCGATGAGCAGTTCTTC. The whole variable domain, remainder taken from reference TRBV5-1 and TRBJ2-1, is KAGVTQTPRYLIKTRGQQVTLSCSPISGHRSVSWYQQTPGQGLQFLFEYFSETQRNKGNFPGRFSGRQFSNSRSEMNVSTLELGDSALYLCASKEASGSDEQFFGPGTRLTVL.

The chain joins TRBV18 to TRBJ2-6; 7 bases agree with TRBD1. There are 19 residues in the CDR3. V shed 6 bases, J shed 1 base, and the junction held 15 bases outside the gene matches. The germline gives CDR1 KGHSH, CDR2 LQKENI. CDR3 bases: TGTGCCAGCTCCCGAGACAGGGCTCCTCTAACTTCTGGGGCCAACGTCCTGACTTTC. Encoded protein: CASSRDRAPLTSGANVLTF.

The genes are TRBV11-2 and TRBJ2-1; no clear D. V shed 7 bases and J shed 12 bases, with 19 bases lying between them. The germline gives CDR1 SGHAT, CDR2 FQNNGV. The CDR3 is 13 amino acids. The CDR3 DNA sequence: TGTGCCAGCACTGGAGAAGGGTTCATGGGGCAGTTCTTC. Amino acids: CASTGEGFMGQFF. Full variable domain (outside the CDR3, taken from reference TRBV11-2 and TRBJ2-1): EAGVAQSPRYKIIEKRQSVAFWCNPISGHATLYWYQQILGQGPKLLIQFQNNGVVDDSQLPKDRFSAERLKGVDSTLKIQPAKLEDSAVYLCASTGEGFMGQFFGPGTRLTVL.

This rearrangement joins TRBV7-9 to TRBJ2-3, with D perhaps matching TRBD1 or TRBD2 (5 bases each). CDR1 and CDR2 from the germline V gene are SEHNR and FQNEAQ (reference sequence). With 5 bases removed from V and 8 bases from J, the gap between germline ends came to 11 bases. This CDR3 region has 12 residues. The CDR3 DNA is TGTGCCAGCAGCCTTGAGGGGAGTACGCAGTATTTT. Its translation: CASSLEGSTQYF.

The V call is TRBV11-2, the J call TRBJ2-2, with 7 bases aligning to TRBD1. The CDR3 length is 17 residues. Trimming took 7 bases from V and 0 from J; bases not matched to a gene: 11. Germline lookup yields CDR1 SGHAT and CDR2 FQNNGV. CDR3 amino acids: CASTTDHRGANTGELFF. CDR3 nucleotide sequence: TGTGCCAGCACCACGGACCACAGGGGTGCGAACACCGGGGAGCTGTTTTTT.

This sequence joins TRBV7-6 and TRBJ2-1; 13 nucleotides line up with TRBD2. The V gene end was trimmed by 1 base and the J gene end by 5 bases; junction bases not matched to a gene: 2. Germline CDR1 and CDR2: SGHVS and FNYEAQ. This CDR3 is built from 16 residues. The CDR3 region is CASSLEGLAGDNEQFF. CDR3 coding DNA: TGTGCCAGCAGCTTAGAAGGACTAGCGGGAGACAATGAGCAGTTCTTC.

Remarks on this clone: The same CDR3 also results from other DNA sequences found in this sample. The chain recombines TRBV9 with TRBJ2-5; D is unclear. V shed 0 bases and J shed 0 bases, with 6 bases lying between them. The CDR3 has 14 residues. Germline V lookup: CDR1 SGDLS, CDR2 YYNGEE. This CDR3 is CASSVGGDQETQYF. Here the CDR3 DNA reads TGTGCCAGCAGCGTAGGTGGAGACCAAGAGACCCAGTACTTC.

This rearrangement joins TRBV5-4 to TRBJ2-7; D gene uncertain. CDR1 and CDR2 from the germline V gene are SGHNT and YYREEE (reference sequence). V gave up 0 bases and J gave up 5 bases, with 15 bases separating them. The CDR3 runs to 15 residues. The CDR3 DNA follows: TGTGCCAGCAGCTTGGTTTCCGTGTCTGCGGACGAGCAGTACTTC. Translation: CASSLVSVSADEQYF.

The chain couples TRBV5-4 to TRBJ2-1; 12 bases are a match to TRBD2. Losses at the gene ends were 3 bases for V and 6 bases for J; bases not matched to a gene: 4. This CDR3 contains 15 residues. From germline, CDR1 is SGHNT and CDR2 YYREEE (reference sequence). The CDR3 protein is CASSSGTSGLNEQFF. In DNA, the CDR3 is TGTGCCAGCAGCTCCGGGACTAGCGGGCTCAATGAGCAGTTCTTC.

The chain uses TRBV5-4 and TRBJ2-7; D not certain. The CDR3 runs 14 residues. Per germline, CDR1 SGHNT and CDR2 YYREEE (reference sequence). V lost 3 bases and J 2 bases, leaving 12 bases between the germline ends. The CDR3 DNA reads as TGTGCCAGCAGCTCCTTAGGTCGGACCTACGAGCAGTACTTC. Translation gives CASSSLGRTYEQYF.

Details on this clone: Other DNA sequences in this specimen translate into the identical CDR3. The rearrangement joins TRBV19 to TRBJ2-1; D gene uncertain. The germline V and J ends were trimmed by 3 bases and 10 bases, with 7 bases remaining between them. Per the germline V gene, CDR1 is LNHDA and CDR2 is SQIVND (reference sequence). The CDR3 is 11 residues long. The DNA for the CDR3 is TGTGCCAGTAGTATTGGGCAGGAGCAGTTCTTC. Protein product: CASSIGQEQFF.

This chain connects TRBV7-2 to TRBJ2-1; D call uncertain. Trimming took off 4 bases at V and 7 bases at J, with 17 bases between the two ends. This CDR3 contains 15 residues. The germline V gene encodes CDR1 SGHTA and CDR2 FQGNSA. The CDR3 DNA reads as TGTGCCAGCAGCTCAGACCCGAGTCTGGGGAATGAGCAGTTCTTC. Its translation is CASSSDPSLGNEQFF.